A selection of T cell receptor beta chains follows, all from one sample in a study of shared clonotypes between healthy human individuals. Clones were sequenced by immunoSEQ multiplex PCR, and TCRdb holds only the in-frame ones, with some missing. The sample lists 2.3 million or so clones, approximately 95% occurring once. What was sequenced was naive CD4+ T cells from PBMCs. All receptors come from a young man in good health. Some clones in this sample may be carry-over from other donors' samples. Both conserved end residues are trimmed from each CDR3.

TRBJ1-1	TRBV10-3	AISERGQTNTEAF
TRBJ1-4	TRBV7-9	ASSLDPGQGNEKLF
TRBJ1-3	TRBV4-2	ASSQVPPGPSGNTIY
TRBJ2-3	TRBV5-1	ASSEAVAGDTDTQY
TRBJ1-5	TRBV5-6	ASSTGAGQPQH
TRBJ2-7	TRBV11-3	ASSSSGSSYEQY
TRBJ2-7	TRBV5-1	ASSRRTASYEQY
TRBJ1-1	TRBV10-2	ASSLQGVNTEAF
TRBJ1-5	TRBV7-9	ASSLGQGGAGQPQH
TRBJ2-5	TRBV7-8	ASSLGAGKETQY
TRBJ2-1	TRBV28	ASSRTIREPHNEQF
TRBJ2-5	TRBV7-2	ASSLYRTPETQY
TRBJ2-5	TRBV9	ASSSGTSGRRETQY
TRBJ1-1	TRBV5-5	ASRFLGRLMNTEAF
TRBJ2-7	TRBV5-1	ASTHTGVGQGVGKHEQY
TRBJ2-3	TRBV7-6	ASSSPGQKPRDTQY
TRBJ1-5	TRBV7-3	ASSLRGGDQPQH
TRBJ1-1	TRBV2	ATLMGQGAAEAF
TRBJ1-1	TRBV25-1	ASTPSNGNTEAF
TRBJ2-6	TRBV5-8	ASSKTASGANVLT
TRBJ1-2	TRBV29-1	SVGSRRGGDGYT
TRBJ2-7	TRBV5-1	ASSLLPAGGGAWVEQY
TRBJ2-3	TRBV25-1	ASSERVSTDTQY
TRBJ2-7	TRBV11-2	ASSLPSGRISEQY
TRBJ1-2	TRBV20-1	SSGAVYGYT
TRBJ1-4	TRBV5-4	ASSPGPPEKLF
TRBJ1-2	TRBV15	ATSREIRGQAYGYT
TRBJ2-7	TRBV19	ASSLKGQGGYEQY
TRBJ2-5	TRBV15	ATSGRGRRETQY
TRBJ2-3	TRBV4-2	ASSQVGSGTTDTQY
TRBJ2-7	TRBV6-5	ASSTPTSGSYEQY
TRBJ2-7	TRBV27	ASSPLPGGTRSWGTTYEQY
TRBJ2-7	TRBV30	AWIQGAQDEQY
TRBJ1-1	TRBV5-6	ASSFTRGSTEAF
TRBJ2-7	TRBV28	ASTSGRRSSYEQY
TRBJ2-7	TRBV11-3	ASSYFSSGGSYEQY
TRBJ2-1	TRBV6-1	ASSLSTSVYNEQF
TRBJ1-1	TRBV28	ASSILQGLVGDTEAF
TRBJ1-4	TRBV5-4	ASSVWDGRSSNEKLF
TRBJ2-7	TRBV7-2	ASSPPLAGGMGEQY
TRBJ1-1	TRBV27	ASSFSTESEAF
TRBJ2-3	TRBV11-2	ASSERVVRSTDTQY
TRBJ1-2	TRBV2	ASSEALGQGDSFGHGYT
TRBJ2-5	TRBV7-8	ASKPTGTSGQETQY
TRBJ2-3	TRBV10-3	AIGPSVGALDTQY
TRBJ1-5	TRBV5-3	ATRGEGQPQH
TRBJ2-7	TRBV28	ASSPVRLAVNREQY
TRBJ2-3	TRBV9	ASSPVGYSDTQY
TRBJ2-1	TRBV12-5	ASGLRGFEQF
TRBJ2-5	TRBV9	ASSPTRYQETQY
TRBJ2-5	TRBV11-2	ASSLVVGTEQETQY
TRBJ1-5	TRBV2	ASSLGLFNQPQH
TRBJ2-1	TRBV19	ASSMTAGYNEQF
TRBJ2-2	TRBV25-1	ATQTGGIGELF
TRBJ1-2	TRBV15	ATSSGQNYGYT
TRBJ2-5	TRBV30	ASAPGLAEETQY
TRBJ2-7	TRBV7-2	ASSPRDGGYEQY